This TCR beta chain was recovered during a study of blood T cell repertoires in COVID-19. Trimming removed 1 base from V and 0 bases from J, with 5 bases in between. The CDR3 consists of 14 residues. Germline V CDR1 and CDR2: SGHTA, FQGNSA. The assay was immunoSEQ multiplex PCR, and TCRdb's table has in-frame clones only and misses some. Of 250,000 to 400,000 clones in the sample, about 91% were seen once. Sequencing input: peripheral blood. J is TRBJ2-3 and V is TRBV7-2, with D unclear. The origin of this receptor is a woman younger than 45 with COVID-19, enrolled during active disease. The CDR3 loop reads CASSLGRSTDTQYF. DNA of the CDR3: TGTGCCAGCAGCTTAGGCAGGAGCACAGATACGCAGTATTTT.